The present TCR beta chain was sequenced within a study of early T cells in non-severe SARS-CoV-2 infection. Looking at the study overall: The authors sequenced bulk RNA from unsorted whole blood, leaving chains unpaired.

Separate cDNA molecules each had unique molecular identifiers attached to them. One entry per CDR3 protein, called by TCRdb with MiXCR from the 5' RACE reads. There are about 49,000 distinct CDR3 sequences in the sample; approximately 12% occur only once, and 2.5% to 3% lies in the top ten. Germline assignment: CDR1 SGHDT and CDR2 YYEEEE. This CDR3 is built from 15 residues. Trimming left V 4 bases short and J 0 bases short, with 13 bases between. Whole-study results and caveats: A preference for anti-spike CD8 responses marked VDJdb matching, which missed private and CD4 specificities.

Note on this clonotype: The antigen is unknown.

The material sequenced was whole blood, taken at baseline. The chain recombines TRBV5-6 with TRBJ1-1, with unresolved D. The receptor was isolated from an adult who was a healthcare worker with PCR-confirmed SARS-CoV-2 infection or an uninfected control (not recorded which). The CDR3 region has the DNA TGTGCCAGCAGCGCTTTAGGTCATATGAACACTGAAGCTTTCTTT. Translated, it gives CASSALGHMNTEAFF.